Below, 27 T cell receptor beta chains from the same sample are listed, as sequenced in a study of STAT5B mutations in CD4+ large granular lymphocyte leukemia. TCRdb keeps only in-frame clones here, not all; method: immunoSEQ multiplex PCR. Of roughly 30,000 clones in the sample, 87% are singletons; the top ten hold approximately 3.5%. The specimen sequenced was CD4+ T cells from blood buffy coats. The origin of the receptors is a human donor in good health.

The chain uses TRBV9 and TRBJ2-1; 12 bases map to TRBD2. This CDR3 region has 16 residues. Germline V gives CDR1 SGDLS, CDR2 YYNGEE. V was pared by 4 bases and J by 2 bases, with 4 bases of the junction left unmatched. The CDR3, as DNA: TGTGCCAGCAGCACCTCTAGCGGGAGGGCCTACAATGAGCAGTTCTTC. Translated: CASSTSSGRAYNEQFF.

As DNA, the CDR3 is TGTGCCAGCAGCTTGGAGACAGGGGGCGGGGATGAGCAGTTCTTC. The encoded protein is CASSLETGGGDEQFF. The V and J genes are TRBV5-4 and TRBJ2-1; 10 positions match TRBD1. This CDR3 spans 15 amino acids. Unmatched junction bases numbered 5, after V lost 0 bases and J lost 8 bases. Looked up from germline, CDR1 is SGHNT and CDR2 is YYREEE (reference sequence).

This clone came up once. The gene calls are TRBV7-3 and TRBJ1-4, with TRBD1 as a possible D gene (6 bases). Trimming stripped 5 bases from V and 7 bases from J, with 23 bases between. CDR3 size: 17 residues. In germline, CDR1 is SGHTA, CDR2 FQGTGA. The CDR3 here is CASSIPGRGREGEKLFF. CDR3 nucleotides: TGTGCCAGCAGCATACCGGGGAGGGGGAGGGAGGGTGAAAAACTGTTTTTT.

The chain links TRBV1 to TRBJ2-7; the table's D gene call, TRBD1, was not cross checked with the DNA. TRBV1 is noted as a pseudogene. CDR3 length equals 18 residues. For the CDR3, the DNA is TGCACCAGCAGCCAAGCTGATAGGGGTTTTAAGAGGACCTACGAGCAGTACTTC. It is translated as CTSSQADRGFKRTYEQYF.

The V call is TRBV5-1, the J call TRBJ1-1, with 7 bases fitting TRBD1. The V gene's germline CDR1 is SGHRS and CDR2 YFSETQ. J was trimmed by 3 bases and V by 4 bases; bases with no gene match: 9. The CDR3 is 15 residues long. CDR3 coding DNA: TGCGCCAGCAGCCCCTCTCGACAGGGATACACTGAAGCTTTCTTT. Translated: CASSPSRQGYTEAFF.

The chain has TRBV5-1 and TRBJ2-3, with 8 bases identical to TRBD2. V dropped 4 bases and J dropped 4; count of bases not matched to a gene: 11. There are 16 residues in the CDR3. Germline V gene data show CDR1 as SGHRS and CDR2 as YFSETQ. This CDR3 is CASSRPSGRGADTQYF. For the CDR3, the DNA is TGCGCCAGCAGCCGCCCCAGCGGGAGAGGAGCAGATACGCAGTATTTT.

The V gene is TRBV6-6, the J gene TRBJ1-4; 7 nucleotides align to TRBD1. Germline values: CDR1 MNHNY, CDR2 SVGAGI (reference sequence). This CDR3 has 15 amino acids. V gave up 2 bases and J gave up 3 bases; unmatched junction bases: 3. Here the CDR3 DNA reads TGTGCCAGCAGTTACGACCAGGGGGCTAATGAAAAACTGTTTTTT. Protein sequence: CASSYDQGANEKLFF.

V gene TRBV19 combines with J gene TRBJ2-7, with 7 positions matching TRBD1. Germline V CDR1 and CDR2: LNHDA, SQIVND (reference sequence). J was trimmed by 6 bases and V by 4 bases; bases with no gene match: 6. The CDR3 consists of 13 residues. CDR3 region: CASSNDRAGEQYF. For the CDR3, the DNA is TGTGCCAGTAGTAACGACAGGGCGGGCGAGCAGTACTTC. The full variable domain, rest sourced from reference TRBV19 and TRBJ2-7, is DGGITQSPKYLFRKEGQNVTLSCEQNLNHDAMYWYRQDPGQGLRLIYYSQIVNDFQKGDIAEGYSVSREKKESFPLTVTSAQKNPTAFYLCASSNDRAGEQYFGPGTRLTVT.

The chain uses TRBV7-6 and TRBJ2-2; D is ambiguous. This CDR3 region has 14 residues. V dropped 0 bases and J dropped 1 base, with 3 bases sitting between them. Germline V CDR1 and CDR2: SGHVS, FNYEAQ. CDR3 sequence: CASSLAQNTGELFF. CDR3 sequence (DNA): TGTGCCAGCAGCTTAGCCCAGAACACCGGGGAGCTGTTTTTT.

The chain joins TRBV15 to TRBJ2-1; D uncertain. V lost 4 bases, J lost 4 bases, and 11 bases lay in between. CDR1 is LNHNV, CDR2 YYDKDF, per germline (reference sequence). The CDR3 extends over 14 amino acids. In DNA, the CDR3 is TGTGCCACCAGCATCAACAGCGAGTACAATGAGCAGTTCTTC. This gives the protein CATSINSEYNEQFF.

This clone turned up a few times. The chain recombines TRBV5-1 with TRBJ2-3; 10 positions agree with TRBD2. Trimming removed 3 bases from V and 3 bases from J; junction bases left unmatched: 4. This CDR3 spans 15 amino acids. Germline lookup yields CDR1 SGHRS and CDR2 YFSETQ. In DNA, the CDR3 is TGCGCCAGCAGCTCAGCGGGAGGGCGGACAGATACGCAGTATTTT. Encoded protein: CASSSAGGRTDTQYF.

This clone was found a few times. The V call is TRBV29-1, the J call TRBJ1-2; D possibly corresponds to TRBD1 (5 bases). CDR1 SQVTM and CDR2 ANQGSEA come from the germline V gene. The CDR3 has 11 residues. V lost 7 bases and J lost 4, with 10 bases in between. This CDR3 is CSGTGSYGYTF. CDR3 DNA sequence: TGCAGCGGTACAGGTTCCTATGGCTACACCTTC.

The chain carries TRBV5-1 and TRBJ2-5; a weak D match, TRBD1 (5 bases). Trimming removed 0 bases at V and 5 bases at J, with 11 bases between. Germline CDR1 reads SGHRS; CDR2 reads YFSETQ. The CDR3 length is 14 residues. This CDR3 reads CASSLEGNGETQYF. The CDR3 coding sequence is TGCGCCAGCAGCTTGGAGGGGAATGGGGAGACCCAGTACTTC.

The rearrangement joins TRBV10-3 to TRBJ1-6, with 7 bases matching TRBD1. Germline-derived CDR1 and CDR2 are ENHRY and SYGVKD. The V segment lost 6 bases and the J segment 5 bases; nucleotides outside the gene matches: 7. This CDR3 has 15 amino acids. The CDR3 DNA follows: TGTGCCATCAGAAGGACAGGAACGGATAATTCACCCCTCCACTTT. Translation gives CAIRRTGTDNSPLHF.

The chain employs TRBV2 and TRBJ2-6; 7 bases agree with TRBD1. V dropped 11 bases and J dropped 2; count of bases not matched to a gene: 6. CDR1 is SNHLY and CDR2 is FYNNEI in the germline V gene. This CDR3 is 14 amino acids long. Here the CDR3 DNA reads TGTGCCGGTGAGGACAGGACTGGGGCCAACGTCCTGACTTTC. Translated: CAGEDRTGANVLTF. Full variable domain (outside the CDR3, taken from reference TRBV2 and TRBJ2-6): EPEVTQTPSHQVTQMGQEVILRCVPISNHLYFYWYRQILGQKVEFLVSFYNNEISEKSEIFDDQFSVERPDGSNFTLKIRSTKLEDSAMYFCAGEDRTGANVLTFGAGSRLTVL.

This rearrangement joins TRBV14 to TRBJ2-5; perhaps TRBD1 as D (5 bases). The CDR3 totals 14 residues. CDR1 and CDR2 from the germline V gene are SGHDN and FVKESK. With 0 bases removed from V and 3 bases from J, the gap between germline ends came to 8 bases. This CDR3 is CASSQDEGEETQYF. The CDR3 DNA follows: TGTGCCAGCAGCCAAGACGAAGGGGAAGAGACCCAGTACTTC. The full variable domain, rest sourced from reference TRBV14 and TRBJ2-5, is EAGVTQFPSHSVIEKGQTVTLRCDPISGHDNLYWYRRVMGKEIKFLLHFVKESKQDESGMPNNRFLAERTGGTYSTLKVQPAELEDSGVYFCASSQDEGEETQYFGPGTRLLVL.

This clone turned up a few times. The chain is built from TRBV28 and TRBJ2-7; 15 nucleotides align to TRBD2. Germline assignment: CDR1 MDHEN and CDR2 SYDVKM. V gave up 2 bases and J gave up 7 bases; unmatched junction bases: 9. This CDR3 is 17 amino acids long. This CDR3 is CASSLARTSGRVGEQYF. The CDR3 bases are TGTGCCAGCAGTTTAGCACGGACTAGCGGGAGGGTGGGAGAGCAGTACTTC. The whole variable domain, filled in from reference TRBV28 and TRBJ2-7, reads DVKVTQSSRYLVKRTGEKVFLECVQDMDHENMFWYRQDPGLGLRLIYFSYDVKMKEKGDIPEGYSVSREKKERFSLILESASTNQTSMYLCASSLARTSGRVGEQYFGPGTRLTVT.

The J gene is TRBJ2-7, the V gene TRBV2; 9 nucleotides match TRBD2. CDR3 length: 13 amino acids. CDR1 SNHLY and CDR2 FYNNEI come from the germline V gene. The V gene end was trimmed by 7 bases and the J gene end by 6 bases; junction bases not matched to a gene: 7. This CDR3 reads CASIAGVATEQYF. The CDR3 nucleotides read TGTGCCAGCATAGCGGGAGTCGCAACCGAGCAGTACTTC.

This clone was picked up a small number of times. The gene calls are TRBV21-1 and TRBJ2-7. TRBV21-1 is given as a pseudogene. The CDR3 is 13 amino acids. CDR3 coding DNA: TGTGCCAGCAGCAAAGTGAACAGGGTCGGGGGGTACTTC. Its protein is CASSKVNRVGGYF.

This CDR3 is CASSPTTLASGANVLTF. The CDR3 DNA sequence: TGTGCCAGCTCACCGACGACTCTAGCCTCTGGGGCCAACGTCCTGACTTTC. This chain uses TRBV18 with TRBJ2-6; tentatively, D is TRBD2 (5 bases). V lost 3 bases, J lost 0 bases, and 12 bases lay in between. Per germline, CDR1 KGHSH and CDR2 LQKENI. The CDR3 length is 17 residues.

The chain couples TRBV11-2 to TRBJ2-6; D not certain. Trimming stripped 5 bases from V and 0 bases from J, with 11 bases between. This CDR3 contains 16 residues. Germline V gives CDR1 SGHAT, CDR2 FQNNGV. CDR3 nucleotides: TGTGCCAGCAGCCCCGGACGGCCCTCTGGGGCCAACGTCCTGACTTTC. Translated, it gives CASSPGRPSGANVLTF.

The gene calls are TRBV6-6 and TRBJ2-5; 9 bases agree with TRBD2. From germline, CDR1 is MNHNY and CDR2 SVGAGI (reference sequence). Trimming took 6 bases from V and 5 from J; bases not matched to a gene: 7. CDR3 length: 14 residues. The chain's CDR3 is CASSYGGRGETQYF. The CDR3 DNA is TGTGCCAGCAGCTATGGCGGGAGGGGTGAGACCCAGTACTTC.

The chain combines TRBV28 with TRBJ1-2, with D possibly TRBD1 on 5 matching bases. The germline V and J ends were trimmed by 3 bases and 4 bases, with 12 bases remaining between them. Per the germline V gene, CDR1 is MDHEN and CDR2 is SYDVKM. The CDR3 spans 14 residues. The chain's CDR3 is CASSFLDGGYGYTF. CDR3 coding DNA: TGTGCCAGCAGTTTCCTCGACGGGGGCTATGGCTACACCTTC.

The rearrangement joins TRBV6-1 to TRBJ1-3; D is unclear. The CDR3 contains 16 residues. The germline V gene has CDR1 MNHNS and CDR2 SASEGT. Trimming pared 2 bases from V and 2 bases from J, leaving 13 bases between. CDR3 protein: CASSENSVNTGNTIYF. Written as DNA, the CDR3 is TGTGCCAGCAGTGAAAACAGCGTGAACACTGGAAACACCATATATTTT.

V gene TRBV5-1 combines with J gene TRBJ2-5; D might be TRBD1 (6 bases). V lost 1 base to trimming and J lost 3 bases, with 7 bases between them. Germline V gene lookup returns CDR1 SGHRS and CDR2 YFSETQ. This CDR3 contains 13 residues. CDR3 sequence reads: CASSLTGKETQYF. The CDR3 DNA is TGCGCCAGCAGCTTGACAGGGAAAGAGACCCAGTACTTC.

This clone was found a few times. The chain recombines TRBV5-5 with TRBJ2-2, with D maybe TRBD2 (5 bases). This CDR3 region has 15 residues. The germline V and J ends were trimmed by 5 bases and 1 base, with 12 bases remaining between them. Looked up from germline, CDR1 is SGHKS and CDR2 is YYEKEE (reference sequence). The CDR3 is CASSYQRENTGELFF. CDR3 sequence (DNA): TGTGCCAGCAGTTACCAGAGGGAGAACACCGGGGAGCTGTTTTTT.

The V gene is TRBV30, the J gene TRBJ2-7; the D gene could be TRBD1 or TRBD2 (5 bases each). The CDR3 extends over 15 amino acids. Trimming cost V 4 bases and J 7 bases, with 23 bases left between them. CDR1 is GTSNPN, CDR2 SVGIG, per germline (reference sequence). For the CDR3, the DNA is TGTGCCTGGAAGGGGAGCCGGAACCAGCTACGAGAGCAGTACTTC. This translates into CAWKGSRNQLREQYF.